Presented here are 20 T cell receptor beta chains from one specimen sequenced in a study of CD8+ T cells in alopecia areata. RNA was extracted and reverse transcribed into cDNA as the sequencing template. Method: immunoSEQ multiplex PCR; TCRdb's copy keeps in-frame clones and lacks some. The table includes about 140,000 clones, around 58% detected once. This material consisted of CD4+ T cells sorted from blood, taken at week 0. The receptor set was obtained from a human donor with alopecia areata.

The chain joins TRBV7-2 to TRBJ2-3; maybe TRBD2 (5 bases). Trimming took off 5 bases at V and 6 bases at J, with 9 bases between the two ends. The CDR3 runs to 12 residues. Germline V gene sequence: CDR1 SGHTA, CDR2 FQGNSA. Here the CDR3 DNA reads TGTGCCAGCAGCCCCCGGAGGGATACGCAGTATTTT. Encoded protein: CASSPRRDTQYF.

The chain couples TRBV9 to TRBJ2-5; 7 nucleotides line up with TRBD1. Unmatched junction bases numbered 10, after V lost 4 bases and J lost 4 bases. From germline, CDR1 is SGDLS and CDR2 YYNGEE. The CDR3 has 15 amino acids. The CDR3 DNA sequence: TGTGCCAGCAGCCTATCGGACAGGAGTAGAGAGACCCAGTACTTC. It yields the protein CASSLSDRSRETQYF.

This clone was counted only a few times. The chain combines TRBV7-2 with TRBJ1-2; no clear D gene. The CDR3 extends over 14 amino acids. The ends were cut back, 1 base at V and 3 bases at J, with 9 bases in the middle. Germline lookup yields CDR1 SGHTA and CDR2 FQGNSA. For the CDR3, the DNA is TGTGCCAGCAGCTTAGATGGGGTAGACTATGGCTACACCTTC. This translates into CASSLDGVDYGYTF.

This clone was observed a few times. This chain uses TRBV19 with TRBJ2-1; 8 bases are shared with TRBD1. The CDR3 totals 15 residues. Per germline, CDR1 LNHDA and CDR2 SQIVND (reference sequence). The V gene end was trimmed by 5 bases and the J gene end by 6 bases; junction bases not matched to a gene: 9. This CDR3 reads CASSPGGARANEQFF. The DNA for the CDR3 is TGTGCCAGTAGTCCAGGGGGCGCGAGAGCCAATGAGCAGTTCTTC.

This rearrangement joins TRBV30 to TRBJ2-5, with D tentatively TRBD1 (6 bases). Germline CDR1 is GTSNPN and CDR2 is SVGIG (reference sequence). CDR3 length: 13 amino acids. Trimming took off 3 bases at V and 5 bases at J, with 13 bases between the two ends. The CDR3 DNA reads TGTGCCTGGAGCGCACAGGGACCGGAGACCCAGTACTTC. Its translation is CAWSAQGPETQYF.

The chain is built from TRBV30 and TRBJ2-3; possibly TRBD2 for D (6 bases). V shed 7 bases and J shed 6 bases, with 11 bases lying between them. Germline V gene lookup returns CDR1 GTSNPN and CDR2 SVGIG (reference sequence). The CDR3 spans 11 residues. The CDR3, as DNA: TGTGCCTTTCGCCGGGGGGATACGCAGTATTTT. Encoded protein: CAFRRGDTQYF.

The chain uses TRBV2 and TRBJ2-7; D is perhaps TRBD1 (6 bases). In germline, CDR1 is SNHLY, CDR2 FYNNEI. With 7 bases removed from V and 7 bases from J, the gap between germline ends came to 20 bases. This CDR3 comprises 14 residues. The CDR3 reads CASNNPTGSVEQYF. CDR3 nucleotide sequence: TGTGCCAGCAATAATCCGACAGGTTCCGTGGAGCAGTACTTC.

This clone occurred a few times. The CDR3 nucleotides are TGTGCCAGCAGTTGGACTAGCGGGGGTTTCGGGGAGCTGTTTTTT. Its translation is CASSWTSGGFGELFF. The J gene is TRBJ2-2, the V gene TRBV2; TRBD2 agrees at 13 bases. V shed 5 bases and J 7 bases; nucleotides not matched to a gene: 4. This CDR3 is 15 amino acids long. CDR1 and CDR2 (germline): SNHLY, FYNNEI.

The chain joins TRBV2 to TRBJ2-5; TRBD2 is a possible D gene (5 bases). In germline, CDR1 is SNHLY, CDR2 FYNNEI. The CDR3 spans 13 residues. Deletions cut 4 bases from V and 9 bases from J, with 15 bases between. The CDR3 here is CASSGGAEGSQYF. CDR3 sequence (DNA): TGTGCCAGCAGTGGGGGAGCGGAAGGGTCCCAGTACTTC.

CDR3 nucleotide sequence: TGCGCCAGCAGCTTGACTATGACTAGCGGTTACTACAATGAGCAGTTCTTC. It translates to CASSLTMTSGYYNEQFF. The chain couples TRBV5-1 to TRBJ2-1; TRBD2 matches 9 bases. This CDR3 region has 17 residues. V lost 1 base, J lost 3 bases, and 8 bases stayed unmatched. Germline assignment: CDR1 SGHRS and CDR2 YFSETQ.

This CDR3 reads CASSQDPAPYGYTF. CDR3 coding DNA: TGCGCCAGCAGCCAAGACCCGGCCCCCTATGGCTACACCTTC. The V call is TRBV4-3, the J call TRBJ1-2; no definite D call. V was trimmed by 0 bases and J by 4 bases, leaving 9 bases between them. The CDR3 is 14 residues long. Germline V gene sequence: CDR1 LGHNA, CDR2 YSLEER.

This clone was recorded a few times. This chain uses TRBV30 with TRBJ2-2; tentatively, D is TRBD2 (5 bases). Trimming took off 3 bases at V and 4 bases at J, with 12 bases between the two ends. This CDR3 has 14 amino acids. The V gene's germline CDR1 is GTSNPN and CDR2 SVGIG (reference sequence). CDR3: CAWRGQAGTGELFF. CDR3 nucleotide sequence: TGTGCCTGGAGAGGGCAGGCGGGCACCGGGGAGCTGTTTTTT. The whole variable domain, remainder taken from reference TRBV30 and TRBJ2-2, is SQTIHQWPATLVQPVGSPLSLECTVEGTSNPNLYWYRQAAGRGLQLLFYSVGIGQISSEVPQNLSASRPQDRQFILSSKKLLLSDSGFYLCAWRGQAGTGELFFGEGSRLTVL.

The chain recombines TRBV4-3 with TRBJ1-2, with 8 bases fitting TRBD1. This CDR3 has 14 amino acids. Trimming removed 3 bases from V and 3 bases from J; junction bases left unmatched: 3. Germline values: CDR1 LGHNA, CDR2 YSLEER. The CDR3 DNA sequence: TGCGCCAGCAGCCATGCAGGGGGCGACTATGGCTACACCTTC. Translation: CASSHAGGDYGYTF.

This clone was seen a few times. This chain uses TRBV10-3 with TRBJ2-5, with 9 positions matching TRBD2. Germline V gene lookup returns CDR1 ENHRY and CDR2 SYGVKD. The trim removed 2 bases at V and 0 bases at J, leaving 1 base unmatched. The CDR3 covers 15 residues. The CDR3 protein is CAISEQRGDQETQYF. The CDR3 coding sequence is TGTGCCATCAGTGAGCAGCGGGGGGACCAAGAGACCCAGTACTTC.

The sample holds a few counts of this clone. The CDR3 sequence: CASSLRAANEKLFF. The CDR3 DNA reads as TGTGCCAGCAGTTTACGAGCAGCTAATGAAAAACTGTTTTTT. The V call is TRBV6-1, the J call TRBJ1-4; D call uncertain. Trimming stripped 5 bases from V and 3 bases from J, with 10 bases between. The CDR3 sequence is 14 residues long. In germline, CDR1 is MNHNS, CDR2 SASEGT.

This clone was found once. This chain uses TRBV4-3 with TRBJ1-2; D unresolved. V lost 1 base, J lost 4 bases, and 13 bases lay in between. Germline values: CDR1 LGHNA, CDR2 YSLEER. The CDR3 loop spans 15 amino acids. The CDR3 region is CASSQVPGSGYGYTF. The DNA for the CDR3 is TGCGCCAGCAGCCAAGTTCCCGGTTCCGGCTATGGCTACACCTTC.

This clone was detected only a few times. The chain employs TRBV5-1 and TRBJ2-7, with D hard to call. Germline CDR1 and CDR2: SGHRS and YFSETQ. Trimming left V 7 bases short and J 5 bases short, with 10 bases between. The CDR3 is 11 amino acids. The CDR3 nucleotides read TGCGCCAGCTCCTTTCGGGACGAGCAGTACTTC. It is translated as CASSFRDEQYF.

The gene calls are TRBV14 and TRBJ1-6; unclear D gene. The germline CDR1 and CDR2 sequences are SGHDN and FVKESK. V lost 1 base, J lost 9 bases, and 10 bases lay in between. The CDR3 contains 14 residues. The CDR3 spells CASSQVGGGSPLHF. CDR3 DNA sequence: TGTGCCAGCAGCCAAGTGGGAGGAGGTTCACCCCTCCACTTT.

This sequence joins TRBV6-5 and TRBJ1-6, with D possibly being TRBD1 (5 bases). Per the germline V gene, CDR1 is MNHEY and CDR2 is SVGAGI. Deletions cut 2 bases from V and 6 bases from J, with 8 bases between. This CDR3 region has 14 residues. In nucleotides, the CDR3 is TGTGCCAGCAGTTACGGACATGTTAATTCACCCCTCCACTTT. This translates into CASSYGHVNSPLHF.

V is TRBV19 and J is TRBJ1-5; D remains ambiguous. Germline V lookup: CDR1 LNHDA, CDR2 SQIVND (reference sequence). V shed 3 bases and J shed 1 base, with 10 bases lying between them. This CDR3 spans 15 amino acids. CDR3 region: CASSMNGYSNQPQHF. CDR3 nucleotide sequence: TGTGCCAGTAGTATGAATGGGTACAGCAATCAGCCCCAGCATTTT.